This is a list of T cell receptor beta chains from one sample in a study of CD8+ T cells in alopecia areata. Clones were sequenced by immunoSEQ multiplex PCR, and TCRdb holds only the in-frame ones, with some missing. Of more than 85,000 clones in the sample, 60% to 75% were seen once. Source: CD8+ T cells sorted from blood, taken at week 4, from a patient treated with tofacitinib. Receptors were obtained from a human donor with alopecia areata. The CDR3 runs from the conserved cysteine through the conserved F or W. The D gene is left open where the match is weak. Some rows mark clone size as missing; the rest say once, few, many or name a class of expanded clone.

V gene	D gene	J gene	clone size	CDR3 DNA	CDR3 protein
TRBV7-9	NA	TRBJ2-1	few	TGTGCCAGCAGCTTAGATGGGGATTCCTACAATGAGCAGTTCTTC	CASSLDGDSYNEQFF
TRBV27	NA	TRBJ1-6	NA	TGTGCCAGCAGTTTATCGAGGGGAAGCTCCTATAATTCACCCCTCCACTTT	CASSLSRGSSYNSPLHF
TRBV4-1	NA	TRBJ2-7	few	TGCGCCAGCAGAGGGACACCTACCTCCTACGAGCAGTACTTC	CASRGTPTSYEQYF
TRBV5-1	NA	TRBJ1-4	NA	TGCGCCAGCAGCTTGGCCCTCGCGGGACCGCCTGAAAAACTGTTTTTT	CASSLALAGPPEKLFF
TRBV7-3	NA	TRBJ2-1	many	TGTGCCAGCAGCTTAGTCCCCGGGGTGGACAATGAGCAGTTCTTC	CASSLVPGVDNEQFF
TRBV7-9	TRBD1	TRBJ2-1	NA	TGTGCCAGCAGTCTATCGACAGGGAACAATGAGCAGTTCTTC	CASSLSTGNNEQFF
TRBV10-3	NA	TRBJ2-6	NA	TGTGCCATCCCCGGCAAGACGGGGATGTCTGGGGCCAACGTCCTGACTTTC	CAIPGKTGMSGANVLTF
TRBV29-1	NA	TRBJ1-1	few	TGCAGCGTTGAAAGCCACAACACTGAAGCTTTCTTT	CSVESHNTEAFF
TRBV7-3	NA	TRBJ2-1	NA	TGTGCCAGCAGCTTACAGGGAGACTACAATGAGCAGTTCTTC	CASSLQGDYNEQFF
TRBV25-1	NA	TRBJ2-1	NA	TGTGCCAGCAGCGAAAGCGGCTCCTACAATGAGCAGTTCTTC	CASSESGSYNEQFF
TRBV7-9	TRBD1	TRBJ2-7	NA	TGTGCCAGCAGCTCCGGGACAGGGAAGGTCTACGAGCAGTACTTC	CASSSGTGKVYEQYF
TRBV5-4	NA	TRBJ1-2	NA	TGTGCCAGCAGCGTCCACGATGAAAAGAGCTATGGCTACACCTTC	CASSVHDEKSYGYTF
TRBV4-3	NA	TRBJ1-2	few	TGCGCCAGCAGCCAAGATATCAGGGCAGCCGATGGCTACACCTTC	CASSQDIRAADGYTF
TRBV23-1	NA	TRBJ1-5	NA	TGCGCCAGCAGTCAATCACTCAACCGGGAGACTAGCAATCAGCCCCAGCATTTT	CASSQSLNRETSNQPQHF
TRBV7-8	NA	TRBJ2-3	NA	TGTGCCAGCAGCTTAGTGGTCAACACAGATACGCAGTATTTT	CASSLVVNTDTQYF
TRBV7-9	NA	TRBJ1-4	NA	TGTGCCAGCAGCTTAGAGACAGATGAAAAACTGTTTTTT	CASSLETDEKLFF
TRBV28	TRBD1	TRBJ1-2	few	TGTGCCAGCAGTTTAAGGGACAGGGGGCGTGAAGATGGCTACACCTTC	CASSLRDRGREDGYTF
TRBV29-1	TRBD1	TRBJ1-1	few	TGCAGCGGCCTGACAGGGTCTCAAGCTTTCTTT	CSGLTGSQAFF
TRBV29-1	TRBD1	TRBJ2-1	few	TGCAGCGTTGGGACAGGGGCCAAATACTACAATGAGCAGTTCTTC	CSVGTGAKYYNEQFF
TRBV9	TRBD1	TRBJ1-4	few	TGTGCCAGCAGCGTAGAGGGACAGTCTCCTAATGAAAAACTGTTTTTT	CASSVEGQSPNEKLFF
TRBV7-9	TRBD2	TRBJ2-5	NA	TGTGCCAGCAGCCACTATAGCGGGAGAGGGGCAGAGACCCAGTACTTC	CASSHYSGRGAETQYF
TRBV28	NA	TRBJ2-7	NA	TGTGCCAGCAGACCAACCCCGGGACGTTCTTCCTACGAGCAGTACTTC	CASRPTPGRSSYEQYF
TRBV7-9	TRBD1	TRBJ2-1	NA	TGTGCCAGCAGCTTAGTAGGGACAGGGACAAATGAGCAGTTCTTC	CASSLVGTGTNEQFF
TRBV30	NA	TRBJ2-4	NA	TGTGCCTGGAGTGCTCCTATTCTAGCCAAAAACATTCAGTACTTC	CAWSAPILAKNIQYF
TRBV27	NA	TRBJ1-2	few	TGTGCCAGCAGTTTCACAGGGCCGGACCCCTATGGCTACACCTTC	CASSFTGPDPYGYTF
TRBV4-1	TRBD1	TRBJ2-7	once	TGCGCCAGCAGCAACAGGGACAGGGAAGGATACGAGCAGTACTTC	CASSNRDREGYEQYF
TRBV7-9	NA	TRBJ2-3	few	TGTGCCAGCAGCTCCCCCCGGGACAAGTCGCTGACAGATACGCAGTATTTT	CASSSPRDKSLTDTQYF
TRBV6-9	NA	TRBJ2-7	NA	TGTGTCGAACGGGAAACAGCCTACGGGGAATACGAGCAGTACTTC	CVERETAYGEYEQYF
TRBV29-1	NA	TRBJ2-7	NA	TGCAGCGTTGAAGAGGAGGTGACCTACGAGCAGTACTTC	CSVEEEVTYEQYF
TRBV6-5	TRBD1	TRBJ1-6	NA	TGTGCCAGCAGTTTCGAAAACGACAGGGGCCATTCACCCCTCCACTTT	CASSFENDRGHSPLHF
TRBV10-2	TRBD1	TRBJ2-7	NA	TGCGCCAGCAGTGTCGGGACAGGGCCCATCCACGAGCAGTACTTC	CASSVGTGPIHEQYF
TRBV6-5	NA	TRBJ1-1	NA	TGTGCCAGCAGTTACGGGACGGGGGACACTGAAGCTTTCTTT	CASSYGTGDTEAFF
TRBV27	TRBD1	TRBJ1-1	NA	TGTGCCAGCAGCCGATATGGACAGGGAGGAACTGAAGCTTTCTTT	CASSRYGQGGTEAFF
TRBV27	NA	TRBJ2-7	NA	TGTGCCAGCAGTCCCTTTGGCGGCGACTACGAGCAGTACTTC	CASSPFGGDYEQYF
TRBV7-9	NA	TRBJ2-7	few	TGTGCCAGCAGCGCCTTGGACGAGCAGTACTTC	CASSALDEQYF
TRBV7-2	NA	TRBJ2-1	NA	TGTGCCAGCAGCTTATCAGTGAGGCAGAACTACAATGAGCAGTTCTTC	CASSLSVRQNYNEQFF
TRBV7-9	TRBD1	TRBJ1-5	NA	TGTGCCAGCAGCACCGGGACAGGGGACGGTCAGCCCCAGCATTTT	CASSTGTGDGQPQHF
TRBV5-1	TRBD2	TRBJ2-6	NA	TGCGCCAGCAGAAGAGCGGGGAGCTCTGGGGCCAACGTCCTGACTTTC	CASRRAGSSGANVLTF
TRBV13	NA	TRBJ2-2	NA	TGTGCCAGCAGCTTATGGGAGAACACCGGGGAGCTGTTTTTT	CASSLWENTGELFF
TRBV7-9	NA	TRBJ1-2	NA	TGTGCCAGCAGTGTATCTGGGAAGGAGACGTATGGCTACACCTTC	CASSVSGKETYGYTF
TRBV5-4	NA	TRBJ2-1	few	TGTGCCAGCAGCTTGTCTAATGAGCAGTTCTTC	CASSLSNEQFF
TRBV27	TRBD2	TRBJ2-3	NA	TGTGCCAGCAGTTTACTTAGCGGGGCTAGCACAGATACGCAGTATTTT	CASSLLSGASTDTQYF
TRBV29-1	TRBD1	TRBJ2-7	NA	TGCAGCGTTGTTTGGCAGGGGGTGGGCGAGCAGTACTTC	CSVVWQGVGEQYF
TRBV5-4	NA	TRBJ1-2	NA	TGTGCCAGCAGCTACCAGGGGAGCTATGGCTACACCTTC	CASSYQGSYGYTF
TRBV4-1	TRBD2	TRBJ2-7	NA	TGCGCCAGCAGCCAAGAGGAGCTAGCGGGGGCCCGACTGGGGCAGTACTTC	CASSQEELAGARLGQYF